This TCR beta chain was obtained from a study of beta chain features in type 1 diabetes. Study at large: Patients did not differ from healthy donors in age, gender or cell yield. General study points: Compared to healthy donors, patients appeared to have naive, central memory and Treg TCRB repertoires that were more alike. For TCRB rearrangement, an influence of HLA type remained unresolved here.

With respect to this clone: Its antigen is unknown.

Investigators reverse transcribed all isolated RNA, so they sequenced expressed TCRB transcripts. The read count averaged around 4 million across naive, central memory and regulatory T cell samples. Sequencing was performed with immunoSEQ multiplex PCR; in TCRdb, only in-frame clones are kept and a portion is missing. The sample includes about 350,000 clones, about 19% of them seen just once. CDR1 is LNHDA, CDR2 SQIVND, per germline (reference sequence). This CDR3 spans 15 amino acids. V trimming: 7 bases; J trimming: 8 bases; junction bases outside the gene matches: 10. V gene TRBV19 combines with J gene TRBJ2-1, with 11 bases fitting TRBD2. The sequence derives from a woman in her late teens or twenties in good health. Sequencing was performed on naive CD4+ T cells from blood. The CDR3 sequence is CASTGLAGGGDEQFF. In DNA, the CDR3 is TGTGCCAGTACCGGGTTAGCGGGAGGGGGGGATGAGCAGTTCTTC.